What follows are 5 T cell receptor beta chains derived from one specimen sequenced in a study of tumor-infiltrating lymphocytes in primary liver carcinoma. Synthesis of TCR beta cDNA was carried out from about 540 ng total RNA with a constant-region primer. Three rounds of nested multiplex PCR with slightly modified ARM-PCR produced TCR beta libraries. TRBV1-TRBV30 forward and Cbeta reverse primers drove the first two roughly 9-cycle rounds. TCRdb processed the multiplex PCR reads anew with MiXCR; each CDR3 protein has one entry. The sample carries tens of thousands of distinct CDR3 sequences, about two thirds recorded once. Between roughly 20 and 33 mg of unsorted bulk tissue served as the source from which RNA and DNA were co-extracted. The sequenced sample was liver tumor tissue from sampling region 2. Described subset: tumor region T2, inferior pole. These receptors were collected from a man in his forties with primary liver carcinoma and hepatitis B virus infection.

For this clonotype: This likely comes from a read error, as the CDR3 has no conserved phenylalanine or tryptophan at its end. The CDR3 spells CARSQDKSSYNEQFL. The CDR3 DNA reads as TGTGCCAGAAGTCAGGACAAAAGCTCCTACAATGAGCAGTTCTTA. V and J are TRBV2 and TRBJ2-1, with D possibly TRBD1 on 5 matching bases. V was trimmed by 9 bases and J by 0 bases, leaving 15 bases between them. Per the germline V gene, CDR1 is SNHLY and CDR2 is FYNNEI. The CDR3 length is 15 residues.

This clonotype was observed many times. The chain is built from TRBV7-9 and TRBJ2-4; no definite D call. V lost 2 bases to trimming and J lost 3 bases, with 14 bases between them. In germline, CDR1 is SEHNR, CDR2 FQNEAQ (reference sequence). The CDR3 covers 16 residues. CDR3 protein: CASSLMQGQDKNIQYF. For the CDR3, the DNA is TGTGCCAGCAGCTTAATGCAAGGGCAGGACAAAAACATTCAGTACTTC.

For this clonotype: The missing conserved phenylalanine or tryptophan at the end of this CDR3 makes a read error likely. The chain couples TRBV10-2 to TRBJ1-6, with 9 bases matching TRBD1. The CDR3 covers 15 residues. Germline V gene lookup returns CDR1 WSHSY and CDR2 SAAADI. J was trimmed by 8 bases and V by 6 bases; bases with no gene match: 8. CDR3 sequence (DNA): TGCGCCAGCAGCCGCCGGACAGGGGTCTATTCACCCCTCCACCTT. Translation gives CASSRRTGVYSPLHL.

The chain is built from TRBV11-2 and TRBJ1-1; 7 bases are a match to TRBD1. V gave up 10 bases and J gave up 1 base; unmatched junction bases: 15. This CDR3 has 16 amino acids. Germline V gene sequence: CDR1 SGHAT, CDR2 FQNNGV. The CDR3 region is CANSPSRGLANTEAFF. The CDR3 DNA sequence: TGTGCCAACAGTCCATCCAGGGGGTTGGCGAACACTGAAGCTTTCTTT.

Comment on this clonotype: No conserved phenylalanine or tryptophan is present at the end of the CDR3, so a read error is the likely explanation. CDR3: CSGMDSGETQYL. The CDR3, as DNA: TGCAGCGGTATGGACAGCGGAGAGACCCAGTACCTC. The chain joins TRBV29-1 to TRBJ2-5, with D perhaps TRBD1 (6 bases). Germline CDR1 is SQVTM and CDR2 is ANQGSEA. This CDR3 has 12 amino acids. The V and J ends lost 7 bases and 4 bases respectively, with 13 bases between them.